Listed below are T cell receptor beta chains from one sample, sequenced in a study of blood T cells in healthy people across ages. TCRdb ran MiXCR on the 5' RACE reads and lists one entry per CDR3 protein. The sample gives around 700,000 distinct CDR3 sequences, 20% to 25% of which show up once; 9.4% is in the top ten. The same specimen was also included in a second study, on T cells of mothers and their children.

The sequenced sample was blood. These receptors were taken from a boy between 10 and 17 years old in good health. The CDR3 runs from the conserved cysteine through the conserved F or W. A D gene is named only where the DNA matches it firmly. Not all rows give a size; the values are once, few, many and, for expanded clones, a class.

cdr3_aa cdr3_nt d_call clone_size v_call cdr3_length j_call
CASSLMVTDNYGYTF TGCGCCAGCAGCTTGATGGTTACGGATAACTATGGCTACACCTTC - few TRBV5-1 15 TRBJ1-2
CASSFDPLTGGDPYEQYF TGTGCCAGCAGTTTCGATCCCCTTACGGGCGGGGACCCCTACGAGCAGTACTTC - - TRBV28 18 TRBJ2-7
CASSVTGGGNTIYF TGTGCCAGCAGTGTAACTGGAGGCGGAAACACCATATATTTT - - TRBV2 14 TRBJ1-3
CASSQYPPSGQGISPLHF TGCGCCAGCAGCCAGTATCCGCCGTCGGGACAGGGAATTTCACCCCTCCACTTT TRBD1 - TRBV4-1 18 TRBJ1-6
CASSLNTGLYNEQFF TGTGCCAGCAGCTTAAACACAGGGCTCTACAATGAGCAGTTCTTC - few TRBV7-3 15 TRBJ2-1
CAISAQAGIYEQYF TGTGCCATCAGTGCTCAAGCGGGGATATACGAGCAGTACTTC TRBD2 - TRBV10-3 14 TRBJ2-7
CASMDSYYEQYF TGTGCCAGCATGGACAGTTACTACGAGCAGTACTTC - - TRBV7-2 12 TRBJ2-7
CASSILPTGVGSYEQYF TGCGCCAGCAGCATCTTACCGACAGGAGTGGGCTCCTACGAGCAGTACTTC - - TRBV4-1 17 TRBJ2-7
CASGRVSYNEQFF TGTGCCAGCGGGAGGGTCTCCTACAATGAGCAGTTCTTC TRBD2 few TRBV2 13 TRBJ2-1
CASSPQPPGVPNEQFF TGTGCCAGCAGCCCCCAGCCCCCGGGAGTCCCCAATGAGCAGTTCTTC - once TRBV7-3 16 TRBJ2-1
CASSQESPSYSGSYEQYF TGTGCCAGCAGCCAAGAGTCCCCCTCATATAGCGGGAGCTACGAGCAGTACTTC TRBD2 - TRBV3-1 18 TRBJ2-7
CASSGTSGELFF TGTGCCAGCAGCGGGACCTCCGGGGAGCTGTTTTTT - - TRBV13 12 TRBJ2-2
CASSEREGHTDTQYF TGTGCCAGCAGTGAACGGGAGGGGCACACAGATACGCAGTATTTT TRBD2 - TRBV25-1 15 TRBJ2-3
CASGIAGAYEQYF TGTGCCAGCGGTATTGCGGGAGCCTACGAGCAGTACTTC TRBD2 - TRBV28 13 TRBJ2-7